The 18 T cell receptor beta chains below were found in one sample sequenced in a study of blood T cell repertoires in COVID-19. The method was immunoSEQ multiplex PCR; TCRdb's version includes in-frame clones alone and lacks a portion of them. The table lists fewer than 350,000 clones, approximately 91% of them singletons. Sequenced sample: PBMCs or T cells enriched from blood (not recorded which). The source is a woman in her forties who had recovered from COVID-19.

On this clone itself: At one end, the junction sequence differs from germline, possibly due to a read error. CDR3 nucleotide sequence: TGTGCCAGCAGTGAACAAGCGGCAGGAGTCCCACTCTTC. It is translated as CASSEQAAGVPLF. The rearrangement uses TRBV2 and TRBJ2-1, with D tentatively TRBD2 (5 bases). CDR1 is SNHLY, CDR2 FYNNEI, per germline. CDR3 length: 13 amino acids. Based on the CDR3 plus reference TRBV2 and TRBJ2-1, the full variable domain is EPEVTQTPSHQVTQMGQEVILRCVPISNHLYFYWYRQILGQKVEFLVSFYNNEISEKSEIFDDQFSVERPDGSNFTLKIRSTKLEDSAMYFCASSEQAAGVPLFGPGTRLTVL.

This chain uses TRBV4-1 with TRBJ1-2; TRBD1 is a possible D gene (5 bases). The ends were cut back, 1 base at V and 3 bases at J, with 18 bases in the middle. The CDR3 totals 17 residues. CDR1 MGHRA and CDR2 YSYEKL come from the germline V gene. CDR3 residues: CASSQGGTQGRYYGYTF. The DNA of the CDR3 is TGCGCCAGCAGCCAAGGAGGGACTCAAGGTAGATACTATGGCTACACCTTC.

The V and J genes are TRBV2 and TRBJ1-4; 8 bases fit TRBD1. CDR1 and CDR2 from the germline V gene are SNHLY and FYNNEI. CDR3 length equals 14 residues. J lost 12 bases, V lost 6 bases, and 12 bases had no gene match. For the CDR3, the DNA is TGTGCCAGCAGGGTCCCTAAACAGGGGGGTGAACTGTTTTTT. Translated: CASRVPKQGGELFF.

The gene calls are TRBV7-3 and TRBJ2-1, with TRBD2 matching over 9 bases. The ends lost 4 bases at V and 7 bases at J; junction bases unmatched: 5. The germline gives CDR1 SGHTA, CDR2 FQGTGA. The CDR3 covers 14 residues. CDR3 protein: CASSSTSGENEQFF. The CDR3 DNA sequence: TGTGCCAGCAGCTCGACTAGCGGAGAAAATGAGCAGTTCTTC. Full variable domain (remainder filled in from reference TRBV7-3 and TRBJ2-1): GAGVSQTPSNKVTEKGKYVELRCDPISGHTALYWYRQSLGQGPEFLIYFQGTGAADDSGLPNDRFFAVRPEGSVSTLKIQRTERGDSAVYLCASSSTSGENEQFFGPGTRLTVL.

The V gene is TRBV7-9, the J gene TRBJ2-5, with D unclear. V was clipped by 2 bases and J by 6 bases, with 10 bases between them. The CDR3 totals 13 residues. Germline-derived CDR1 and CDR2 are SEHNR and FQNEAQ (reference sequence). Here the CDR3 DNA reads TGTGCCAGCAGCTTAAGTGAGAGCAAGACCCAGTACTTC. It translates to CASSLSESKTQYF.

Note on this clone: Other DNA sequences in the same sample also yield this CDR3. DNA for the CDR3: TGCGCCAGCAGCCCACAGGGGGCAAGAACTGAAGCTTTCTTT. Protein product: CASSPQGARTEAFF. The chain links TRBV5-1 to TRBJ1-1; 9 bases are a match to TRBD1. Per germline, CDR1 SGHRS and CDR2 YFSETQ. The CDR3 covers 14 residues. V lost 4 bases, J lost 5 bases, and 6 bases stayed unmatched.

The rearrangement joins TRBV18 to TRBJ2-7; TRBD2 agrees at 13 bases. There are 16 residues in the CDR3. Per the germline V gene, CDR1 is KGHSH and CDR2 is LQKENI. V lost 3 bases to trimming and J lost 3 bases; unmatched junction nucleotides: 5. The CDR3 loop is CASSPSTSGGIYEQYF. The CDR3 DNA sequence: TGTGCCAGCTCACCCTCGACTAGCGGGGGGATCTACGAGCAGTACTTC.

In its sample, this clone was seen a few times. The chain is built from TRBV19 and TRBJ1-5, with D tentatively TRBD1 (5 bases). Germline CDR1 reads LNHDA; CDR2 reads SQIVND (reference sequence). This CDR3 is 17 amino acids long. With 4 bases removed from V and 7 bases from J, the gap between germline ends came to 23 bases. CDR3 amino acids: CASSRSRQRFAGQPQHF. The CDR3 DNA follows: TGTGCCAGTAGTAGATCCCGACAGAGGTTCGCGGGGCAGCCCCAGCATTTT.

CDR3 sequence reads: CASSLGGAHHEQYF. The CDR3 DNA is TGCGCCAGCAGCTTGGGCGGCGCACACCACGAGCAGTACTTC. The rearrangement joins TRBV5-1 to TRBJ2-7; unclear D gene. The germline V gene has CDR1 SGHRS and CDR2 YFSETQ. This CDR3 region has 14 residues. V lost 0 bases to trimming and J lost 5 bases, with 12 bases between them.

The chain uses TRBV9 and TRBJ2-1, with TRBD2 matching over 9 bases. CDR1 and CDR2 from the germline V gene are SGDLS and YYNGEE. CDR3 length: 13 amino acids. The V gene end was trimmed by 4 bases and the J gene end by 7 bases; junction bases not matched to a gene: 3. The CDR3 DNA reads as TGTGCCAGCAGCACGGGACTAGCTAATGAGCAGTTCTTC. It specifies CASSTGLANEQFF.

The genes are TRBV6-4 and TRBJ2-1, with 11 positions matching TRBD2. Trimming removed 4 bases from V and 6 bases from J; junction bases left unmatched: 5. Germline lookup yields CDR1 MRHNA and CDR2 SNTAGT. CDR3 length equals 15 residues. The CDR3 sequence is CASSVTSGSGNEQFF. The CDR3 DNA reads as TGTGCCAGCAGTGTTACTAGCGGGAGTGGCAATGAGCAGTTCTTC.

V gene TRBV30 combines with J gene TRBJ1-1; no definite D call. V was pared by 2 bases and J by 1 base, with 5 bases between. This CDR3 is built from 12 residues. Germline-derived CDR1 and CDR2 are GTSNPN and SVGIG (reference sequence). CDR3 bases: TGTGCCTGGAGTCCGAGGAACACTGAAGCTTTCTTT. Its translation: CAWSPRNTEAFF.

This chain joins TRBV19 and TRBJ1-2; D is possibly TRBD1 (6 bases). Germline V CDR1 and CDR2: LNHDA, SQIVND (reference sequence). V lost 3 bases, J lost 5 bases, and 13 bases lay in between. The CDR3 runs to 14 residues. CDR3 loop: CASSIRGAGYGYTF. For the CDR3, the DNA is TGTGCCAGTAGTATCCGGGGGGCAGGGTATGGCTACACCTTC.

DNA for the CDR3: TGTGCCAGCAGCCAAAGGGCAGGGGGCACCTATGGCTACACCTTC. The encoded protein is CASSQRAGGTYGYTF. This chain joins TRBV6-2 or TRBV6-3 and TRBJ1-2; 8 bases align to TRBD1. The CDR3 has 15 amino acids. Germline CDR1 is MNHEY and CDR2 is SVGEGT. V shed 6 bases, J shed 4 bases, and the junction held 10 bases outside the gene matches.

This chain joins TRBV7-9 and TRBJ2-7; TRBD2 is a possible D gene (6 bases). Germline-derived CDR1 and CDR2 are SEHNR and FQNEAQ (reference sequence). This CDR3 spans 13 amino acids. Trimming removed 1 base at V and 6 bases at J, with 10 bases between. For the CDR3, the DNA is TGTGCCAGCAGCTTAGAATTGCGGGGCGAGCAGTACTTC. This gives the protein CASSLELRGEQYF.

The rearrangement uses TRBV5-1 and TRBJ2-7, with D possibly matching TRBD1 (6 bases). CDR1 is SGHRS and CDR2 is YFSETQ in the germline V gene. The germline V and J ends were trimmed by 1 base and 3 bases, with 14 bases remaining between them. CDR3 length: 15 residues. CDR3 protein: CASSLFTSGDYEQYF. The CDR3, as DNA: TGCGCCAGCAGCTTGTTCACGTCAGGGGACTACGAGCAGTACTTC.

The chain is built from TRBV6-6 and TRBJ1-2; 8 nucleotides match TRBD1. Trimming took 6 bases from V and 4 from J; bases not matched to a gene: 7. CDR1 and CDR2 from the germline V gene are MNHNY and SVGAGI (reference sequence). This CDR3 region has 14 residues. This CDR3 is CASSPNTGGYGYTF. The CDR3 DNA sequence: TGTGCCAGCAGCCCTAATACAGGGGGCTATGGCTACACCTTC.

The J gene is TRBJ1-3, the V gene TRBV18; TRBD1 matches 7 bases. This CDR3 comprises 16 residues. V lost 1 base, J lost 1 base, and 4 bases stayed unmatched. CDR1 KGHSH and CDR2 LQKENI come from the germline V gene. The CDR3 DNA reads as TGTGCCAGCTCACCACGGAAACAGGGGTCTGGAAACACCATATATTTT. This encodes CASSPRKQGSGNTIYF.